This T cell receptor beta chain was sequenced in a study of chemoradiotherapy in HPV16-positive cancers. As for the study in general: Candidate HPV-specific T-cell clones and common TCR motifs came from functional assays in a couple of HPV16-positive patients.

Study-level results: HPV-responsive T-cell expansion during chemoradiotherapy was linked to improved recurrence-free survival in HPV16-positive patients. The functional HPV-specific definition rests on just two HPV16-positive patients.

Turning to this clone: Its specificity is not known.

Clones were read by immunoSEQ multiplex PCR, and TCRdb kept only the in-frame ones, dropping some. This table has hundreds of clones, 82% appearing once. Repeated repertoire sampling spanned the course of chemoradiotherapy. The input for sequencing was tumor tissue, taken from a patient who underwent chemoradiotherapy. The clonotype originates from a human donor with HPV-associated anogenital cancer.

The DNA of the CDR3 is TGTGCCAGCAGCTTAGCGGGCCCAGGGGGAAGCTCCTACAATGAGCAGTTCTTC. As protein: CASSLAGPGGSSYNEQFF. This chain joins TRBV7-8 and TRBJ2-1, with TRBD1 matching over 7 bases. This CDR3 spans 18 amino acids. Trimming cost V 0 bases and J 0 bases; bases outside gene matches: 8. Germline assignment: CDR1 SGHVS and CDR2 FQNEAQ. Combining the CDR3 with reference TRBV7-8 and TRBJ2-1 gives the whole variable domain GAGVSQSPRYKVAKRGQDVALRCDPISGHVSLFWYQQALGQGPEFLTYFQNEAQLDKSGLPSDRFFAERPEGSVSTLKIQRTQQEDSAVYLCASSLAGPGGSSYNEQFFGPGTRLTVL.